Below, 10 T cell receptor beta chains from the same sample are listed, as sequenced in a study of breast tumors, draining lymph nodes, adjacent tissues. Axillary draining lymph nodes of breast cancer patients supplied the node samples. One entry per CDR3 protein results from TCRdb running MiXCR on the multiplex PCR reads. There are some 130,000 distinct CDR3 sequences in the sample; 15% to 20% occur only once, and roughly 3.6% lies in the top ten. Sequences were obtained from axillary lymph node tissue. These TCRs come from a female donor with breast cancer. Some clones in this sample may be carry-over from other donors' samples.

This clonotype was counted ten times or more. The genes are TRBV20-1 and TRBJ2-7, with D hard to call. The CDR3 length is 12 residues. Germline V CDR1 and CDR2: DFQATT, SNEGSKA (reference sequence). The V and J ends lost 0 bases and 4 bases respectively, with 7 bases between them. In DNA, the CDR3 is TGCAGTGCTAGAGATTCAGGATACGAGCAGTACTTC. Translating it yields CSARDSGYEQYF.

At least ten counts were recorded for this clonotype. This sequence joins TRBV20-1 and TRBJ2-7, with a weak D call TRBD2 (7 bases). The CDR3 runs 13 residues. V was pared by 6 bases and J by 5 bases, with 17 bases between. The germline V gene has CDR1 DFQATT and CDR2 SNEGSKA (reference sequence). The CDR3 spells CSASGGAFDEQYF. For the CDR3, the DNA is TGCAGTGCCTCTGGGGGGGCTTTTGACGAGCAGTACTTC.

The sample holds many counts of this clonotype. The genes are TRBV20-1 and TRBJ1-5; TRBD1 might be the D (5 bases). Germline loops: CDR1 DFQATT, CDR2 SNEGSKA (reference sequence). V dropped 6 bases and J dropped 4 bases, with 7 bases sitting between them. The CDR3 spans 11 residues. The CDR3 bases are TGCAGTGCGGAGGGGAATCAGCCCCAGCATTTT. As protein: CSAEGNQPQHF.

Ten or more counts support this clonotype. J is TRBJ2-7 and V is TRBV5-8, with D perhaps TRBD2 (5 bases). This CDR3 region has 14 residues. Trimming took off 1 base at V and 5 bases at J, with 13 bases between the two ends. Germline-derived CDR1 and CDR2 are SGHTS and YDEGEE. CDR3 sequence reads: CASSLSGISDEQYF. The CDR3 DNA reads TGTGCCAGCAGCTTGTCCGGGATAAGTGACGAGCAGTACTTC.

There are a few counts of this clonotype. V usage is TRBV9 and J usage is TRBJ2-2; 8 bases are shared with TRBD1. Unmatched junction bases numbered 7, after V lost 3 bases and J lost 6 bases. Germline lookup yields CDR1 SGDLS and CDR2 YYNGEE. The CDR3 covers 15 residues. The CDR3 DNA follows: TGTGCCAGCAGCGACAGGGGGGTTGCTGCCGGGGAGCTGTTTTTT. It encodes CASSDRGVAAGELFF.

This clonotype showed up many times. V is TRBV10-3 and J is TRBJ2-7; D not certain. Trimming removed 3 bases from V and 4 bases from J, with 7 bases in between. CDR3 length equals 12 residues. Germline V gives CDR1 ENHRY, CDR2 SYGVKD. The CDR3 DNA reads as TGTGCCATCAGTGACCAGAGGTACGAGCAGTACTTC. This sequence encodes CAISDQRYEQYF.

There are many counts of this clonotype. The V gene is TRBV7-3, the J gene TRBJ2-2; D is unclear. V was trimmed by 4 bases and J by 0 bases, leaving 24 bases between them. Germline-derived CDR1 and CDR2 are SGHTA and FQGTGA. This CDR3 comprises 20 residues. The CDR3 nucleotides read TGTGCCAGCAGCTCAACCCGGGCCAGGAGACATTACGCGAACACCGGGGAGCTGTTTTTT. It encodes CASSSTRARRHYANTGELFF.

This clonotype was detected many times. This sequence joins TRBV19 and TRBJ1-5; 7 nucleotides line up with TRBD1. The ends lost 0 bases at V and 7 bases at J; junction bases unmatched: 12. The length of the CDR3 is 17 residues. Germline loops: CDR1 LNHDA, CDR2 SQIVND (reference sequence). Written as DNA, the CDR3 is TGTGCCAGTAGTATAGAGCCCCCCAGGGGGAGGGGGCAGCCCCAGCATTTT. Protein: CASSIEPPRGRGQPQHF.

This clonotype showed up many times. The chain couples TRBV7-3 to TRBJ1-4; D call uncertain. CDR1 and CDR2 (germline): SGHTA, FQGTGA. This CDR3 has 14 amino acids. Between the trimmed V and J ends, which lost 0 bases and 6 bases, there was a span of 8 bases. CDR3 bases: TGTGCCAGCAGCTTAACGCGGCCAGATGAAAAACTGTTTTTT. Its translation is CASSLTRPDEKLFF.

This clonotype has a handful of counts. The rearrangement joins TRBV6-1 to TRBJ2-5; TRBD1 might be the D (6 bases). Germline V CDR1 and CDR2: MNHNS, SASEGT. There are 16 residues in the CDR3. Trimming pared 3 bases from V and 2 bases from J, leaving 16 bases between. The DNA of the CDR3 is TGTGCCAGCAGTGACTTCCGACAGGCCCTACAAGAGACCCAGTACTTC. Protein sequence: CASSDFRQALQETQYF.